The 29 T cell receptor beta chains below were found in one sample sequenced in a study of cytomegalovirus exposure and HLA in healthy donors (dated by TCRdb to about 2017). Library prep was done by the immunoSEQ multiplex PCR assay. For the multiplex PCR, a mixture combining 60 forward primers for TCR Vbeta segments and 13 reverse primers for TCR Jbeta segments was used. TCRdb provides this immuneACCESS table in a form limited to in-frame rearrangements. Some clones are lacking; in checked studies, under half of them reflect an unresolved V gene, and why the rest are absent is not known. The sample table records some 150,000 clones; approximately 80% of these occur just once. More than 1.2% of the sample comes from the top ten. Sequencing input: PBMCs. These receptors originate from a male donor in good health and CMV-seronegative.

This clone has a handful of counts. This chain links TRBV4-3 with TRBJ1-2; D might be TRBD1 (6 bases). The V end lost 0 bases, the J end lost 4 bases, and 9 bases lay between the germline ends. The CDR3 runs to 14 residues. Germline V gene sequence: CDR1 LGHNA, CDR2 YSLEER. The CDR3 bases are TGCGCCAGCAGCCAAGAAAACAGGGTCTATGGCTACACCTTC. Translated: CASSQENRVYGYTF.

The chain couples TRBV7-8 to TRBJ2-2; D remains ambiguous. Trimming removed 5 bases at V and 1 base at J, with 8 bases between. The germline V gene encodes CDR1 SGHVS and CDR2 FQNEAQ. This CDR3 has 14 amino acids. The DNA for the CDR3 is TGTGCCAGCAGCCCATCAGGGAACACCGGGGAGCTGTTTTTT. Translating gives CASSPSGNTGELFF.

In this sample, this clone turned up once. The rearrangement links TRBV30 to TRBJ1-1, with D possibly matching TRBD1 (5 bases). The V and J ends lost 4 bases and 9 bases respectively, with 18 bases between them. This CDR3 contains 13 residues. The germline gives CDR1 GTSNPN, CDR2 SVGIG (reference sequence). CDR3: CAWTLKGGAQAFF. CDR3 bases: TGTGCCTGGACCCTAAAGGGAGGGGCTCAAGCTTTCTTT.

This clone was picked up a small number of times. This chain links TRBV6-5 with TRBJ1-2; TRBD1 agrees at 7 bases. This CDR3 has 14 residues. Germline V gene data show CDR1 as MNHEY and CDR2 as SVGAGI. J gave up 6 bases and V 0 bases, and 4 bases lay outside the gene matches. The chain's CDR3 is CASSYSGRGNGYTF. The DNA for the CDR3 is TGTGCCAGCAGTTACTCAGGCAGGGGGAATGGCTACACCTTC.

In its sample, this clone was seen once. J is TRBJ1-6 and V is TRBV27; TRBD1 matches 9 bases. There are 18 residues in the CDR3. The V and J ends lost 6 bases and 2 bases, in that order; junction bases with no gene match: 11. Germline loops: CDR1 MNHEY, CDR2 SMNVEV (reference sequence). The CDR3 reads CASSPGTGRPPYNSPLHF. CDR3 nucleotides: TGTGCCAGCAGCCCCGGGACAGGGAGACCCCCCTATAATTCACCCCTCCACTTT.

J is TRBJ1-1 and V is TRBV28; weak D call: TRBD1 (6 bases). V gave up 5 bases and J gave up 4 bases, with 17 bases separating them. This CDR3 is built from 15 residues. Per germline, CDR1 MDHEN and CDR2 SYDVKM. The CDR3 region has the DNA TGTGCCAGCAGTAGAGGGGGGGGGCTCGGCACTGAAGCTTTCTTT. This sequence encodes CASSRGGGLGTEAFF.

V gene TRBV28 combines with J gene TRBJ2-3; 11 bases are a match to TRBD2. Germline CDR1 reads MDHEN; CDR2 reads SYDVKM. V trimming: 6 bases; J trimming: 8 bases; junction bases outside the gene matches: 13. This CDR3 is 16 amino acids long. CDR3 coding DNA: TGTGCCAGCAGGGGCCTCGGGACTAGCGGACTGGGTACGCAGTATTTT. This gives the protein CASRGLGTSGLGTQYF.

The V and J genes are TRBV5-1 and TRBJ2-5, with a weak D call TRBD1 (6 bases). CDR1 is SGHRS, CDR2 YFSETQ, per germline. CDR3 length: 16 amino acids. V dropped 2 bases and J dropped 1 base, with 15 bases sitting between them. The CDR3: CASSFVMVGGQETQYF. The CDR3, as DNA: TGCGCCAGCAGCTTCGTGATGGTAGGGGGCCAAGAGACCCAGTACTTC.

This clone was detected only once. V usage is TRBV11-2 and J usage is TRBJ2-2; 8 bases agree with TRBD2. The V gene's germline CDR1 is SGHAT and CDR2 FQNNGV. The V segment lost 5 bases and the J segment 5 bases; nucleotides outside the gene matches: 10. The CDR3 runs to 16 residues. The CDR3 region is CASSPAYGGGTGELFF. The CDR3 bases are TGTGCCAGCAGCCCGGCCTACGGGGGGGGGACCGGGGAGCTGTTTTTT.

The chain recombines TRBV9 with TRBJ2-3; no definite D call. The germline CDR1 and CDR2 sequences are SGDLS and YYNGEE. V lost 4 bases to trimming and J lost 2 bases, with 14 bases between them. The CDR3 length is 15 residues. The CDR3 is CASSFSGYPTDTQYF. CDR3 sequence (DNA): TGTGCCAGCAGCTTTTCAGGTTACCCCACAGATACGCAGTATTTT.

The gene calls are TRBV29-1 and TRBJ2-1; TRBD1 matches at 10 bases. Looked up from germline, CDR1 is SQVTM and CDR2 is ANQGSEA. V dropped 8 bases and J dropped 0; count of bases not matched to a gene: 4. The CDR3 contains 14 residues. The CDR3 nucleotides read TGCAGCAGCCGGGACAGGGGCTCCTACAATGAGCAGTTCTTC. It codes for CSSRDRGSYNEQFF.

V is TRBV7-3 and J is TRBJ2-1; the match to TRBD2 covers 11 bases. Germline V gene lookup returns CDR1 SGHTA and CDR2 FQGTGA. The V gene end was trimmed by 4 bases and the J gene end by 5 bases; junction bases not matched to a gene: 4. CDR3 length: 15 amino acids. Here the CDR3 reads CASSSGLAGDNEQFF. The CDR3 coding sequence is TGTGCCAGCAGCTCCGGACTAGCGGGTGACAATGAGCAGTTCTTC.

This clone has more than one count but fewer than ten. CDR3 DNA: TGTGCCAGCAGCAATCGACAGGGGGCAACCCAGTACTTC. Encoded protein: CASSNRQGATQYF. This sequence joins TRBV6-5 and TRBJ2-4, with 10 bases identical to TRBD1. CDR3 length: 13 amino acids. V was pared by 6 bases and J by 13 bases, with 9 bases of the junction left unmatched. Germline V gene lookup returns CDR1 MNHEY and CDR2 SVGAGI.

This clone has just one count. The chain uses TRBV29-1 and TRBJ2-3; tentatively, D is TRBD1 (6 bases). The CDR3 runs 14 residues. V lost 5 bases, J lost 0 bases, and 12 bases lay in between. CDR1 SQVTM and CDR2 ANQGSEA come from the germline V gene. The CDR3 region has the DNA TGCAGCGTTAACAGGGCGATTAGCACAGATACGCAGTATTTT. It yields the protein CSVNRAISTDTQYF.

V and J are TRBV28 and TRBJ1-4; possible D gene TRBD1, 6 bases. Germline CDR1 MDHEN, CDR2 SYDVKM. This CDR3 region has 14 residues. Trimming shortened V by 3 bases and J by 10 bases, and 15 bases separated the two germline ends. CDR3 residues: CASSFNRERRKLFF. CDR3 coding DNA: TGTGCCAGCAGTTTCAACAGGGAAAGGAGAAAACTGTTTTTT. Full variable domain (rest looked up from reference TRBV28 and TRBJ1-4): DVKVTQSSRYLVKRTGEKVFLECVQDMDHENMFWYRQDPGLGLRLIYFSYDVKMKEKGDIPEGYSVSREKKERFSLILESASTNQTSMYLCASSFNRERRKLFFGSGTQLSVL.

Of note for this clone: The junction shows a germline mismatch at one end, possibly a read error. The V and J genes are TRBV5-1 and TRBJ2-1; 12 bases are a match to TRBD1. The CDR3 has 15 residues. Germline CDR1 SGHRS, CDR2 YFSETQ. The CDR3 DNA reads TGCGCCGGCAGCGACAACCGGGACAGGGGGCGCGAGCAGTTCTTC. Residues: CAGSDNRDRGREQFF.

V gene TRBV6-5 combines with J gene TRBJ2-5; the D gene is possibly TRBD2 (5 bases). V lost 0 bases to trimming and J lost 2 bases, with 10 bases between them. CDR3 length: 15 residues. Germline V gives CDR1 MNHEY, CDR2 SVGAGI. CDR3 nucleotides: TGTGCCAGCAGTTACTCTCTTGGCGGGCAAGAGACCCAGTACTTC. Translating gives CASSYSLGGQETQYF.

A remark on this clone: At the DNA level, this CDR3 is encoded by other sequences in the same sample as well. V and J are TRBV13 and TRBJ1-1, with D perhaps matching TRBD1 (5 bases). V was clipped by 2 bases and J by 5 bases, with 9 bases between them. This CDR3 is built from 13 residues. CDR1 is PRHDT, CDR2 FYEKMQ, per germline (reference sequence). The CDR3 DNA sequence: TGTGCCAGCAGCTTAACACGGGGGACTGAAGCTTTCTTT. Translation: CASSLTRGTEAFF.

This chain joins TRBV28 and TRBJ1-3, with 7 bases that match TRBD1. Trimming cost V 4 bases and J 4 bases; bases outside gene matches: 7. Germline V lookup: CDR1 MDHEN, CDR2 SYDVKM. The CDR3 runs to 15 residues. The CDR3: CASSSNRGSGNTIYF. Written as DNA, the CDR3 is TGTGCCAGCAGTTCCAACAGGGGTTCGGGAAACACCATATATTTT.

This chain uses TRBV29-1 with TRBJ2-7; weak D call: TRBD2 (6 bases). The ends were cut back, 3 bases at V and 0 bases at J, with 18 bases in the middle. The length of the CDR3 is 16 residues. Germline CDR1 is SQVTM and CDR2 is ANQGSEA. The DNA for the CDR3 is TGCAGCGTTGACTCCCCCGGGGGAACGGACTCCTACGAGCAGTACTTC. It is translated as CSVDSPGGTDSYEQYF.

This clone showed up just a few times. J is TRBJ2-3 and V is TRBV2; the D is unclear. The CDR3 spans 13 residues. Germline V gene data show CDR1 as SNHLY and CDR2 as FYNNEI. Trimming removed 4 bases from V and 5 bases from J, with 10 bases in between. The CDR3 bases are TGTGCCAGCAGTGCCAGGATGGAAGATACGCAGTATTTT. Protein product: CASSARMEDTQYF. The complete variable domain, with remaining parts taken from reference TRBV2 and TRBJ2-3, reads EPEVTQTPSHQVTQMGQEVILRCVPISNHLYFYWYRQILGQKVEFLVSFYNNEISEKSEIFDDQFSVERPDGSNFTLKIRSTKLEDSAMYFCASSARMEDTQYFGPGTRLTVL.

Notes on this clone: Other DNA variants within this sample encode the same CDR3. This sequence joins TRBV5-1 and TRBJ1-5; the D is unclear. This CDR3 has 16 residues. CDR1 and CDR2 from the germline V gene are SGHRS and YFSETQ. The V end lost 0 bases, the J end lost 7 bases, and 17 bases lay between the germline ends. CDR3: CASSLDAGRTGQPQHF. The CDR3 bases are TGCGCCAGCAGCTTGGATGCAGGACGTACGGGGCAGCCCCAGCATTTT.

J is TRBJ1-3 and V is TRBV4-2; 9 bases are a match to TRBD1. CDR1 and CDR2 from the germline V gene are LGHNA and YNFKEQ. The ends lost 1 base at V and 6 bases at J; junction bases unmatched: 4. The CDR3 totals 15 residues. The chain's CDR3 is CASSQGTGAENTIYF. As DNA, the CDR3 is TGTGCCAGCAGCCAAGGGACAGGGGCGGAAAACACCATATATTTT.

This chain links TRBV12-5 with TRBJ1-4; 8 nucleotides match TRBD1. This CDR3 comprises 16 residues. Germline values: CDR1 LGHNT, CDR2 FRNRAP. Unmatched junction bases numbered 12, after V lost 6 bases and J lost 6 bases. The CDR3 sequence is CASGLGQGHGYEKLFF. For the CDR3, the DNA is TGTGCTAGTGGCCTCGGACAGGGTCACGGGTATGAAAAACTGTTTTTT.

CDR3 coding DNA: TGTGCCACCACACCCGGACCCCATGGGGCTACGCCTAATGAAAAACTGTTTTTT. Its translation: CATTPGPHGATPNEKLFF. The chain couples TRBV10-3 to TRBJ1-4, with D perhaps TRBD1 (5 bases). The germline V gene encodes CDR1 ENHRY and CDR2 SYGVKD. With 10 bases removed from V and 3 bases from J, the gap between germline ends came to 27 bases. This CDR3 is 18 amino acids long.

The chain carries TRBV14 and TRBJ1-2; D ambiguous. Looked up from germline, CDR1 is SGHDN and CDR2 is FVKESK. V was trimmed by 1 base and J by 6 bases, leaving 9 bases between them. This CDR3 has 13 residues. The CDR3 sequence is CASSQAGRHGYTF. The DNA of the CDR3 is TGTGCCAGCAGCCAAGCCGGGAGGCATGGCTACACCTTC. The entire variable domain, with the rest obtained from reference TRBV14 and TRBJ1-2, is as follows: EAGVTQFPSHSVIEKGQTVTLRCDPISGHDNLYWYRRVMGKEIKFLLHFVKESKQDESGMPNNRFLAERTGGTYSTLKVQPAELEDSGVYFCASSQAGRHGYTFGSGTRLTVV.

V is TRBV10-3 and J is TRBJ1-1; D is possibly TRBD1 (6 bases). This CDR3 has 12 residues. V lost 10 bases to trimming and J lost 1 base, with 10 bases between them. Germline-derived CDR1 and CDR2 are ENHRY and SYGVKD. The CDR3 reads CATTTGNTEAFF. The DNA for the CDR3 is TGTGCCACTACGACAGGGAACACTGAAGCTTTCTTT.

V gene TRBV18 combines with J gene TRBJ2-1, with 7 positions matching TRBD1. Germline V lookup: CDR1 KGHSH, CDR2 LQKENI. Trimming took 3 bases from V and 8 from J; bases not matched to a gene: 10. CDR3 size: 15 residues. In DNA, the CDR3 is TGTGCCAGCTCACCCCCACCGGGACAGAGGGATGAGCAGTTCTTC. It encodes CASSPPPGQRDEQFF.

V gene TRBV27 combines with J gene TRBJ2-5; D possibly corresponds to TRBD1 (6 bases). This CDR3 has 13 residues. V lost 7 bases and J lost 5, with 14 bases in between. From germline, CDR1 is MNHEY and CDR2 SMNVEV (reference sequence). The CDR3 loop reads CASTAGDRETQYF. In DNA form, the CDR3 reads TGTGCCAGCACAGCAGGGGACCGGGAGACCCAGTACTTC.